This T cell receptor beta chain was identified during a study of OX40 agonist ivuxolimab in advanced cancers. At the level of the study: Patients received the agonistic anti-OX40 (CD134) antibody ivuxolimab. A partial response was reached by three patients: one with hepatocellular carcinoma and two with cutaneous melanoma. Findings and caveats of the study: Among the lowest peripheral clonal expansion occurred in 0.1-3.0 mg/kg partial responders. The CD4+ and CD8+ T cells in the blood had expanded clonally by week 6 at 0.1 to 3.0 mg/kg.

Libraries were prepared by immunoSEQ multiplex PCR; TCRdb keeps only in-frame clonotypes and omits some of them. This table holds 60,000 to 65,000 clones, around 84% found once. Regarding this clone: Its cognate antigen is unknown.

The clonotype was recovered from an adult with an advanced solid tumor such as melanoma, head and neck, liver or kidney cancer. Here the sequenced sample was CD4+ or CD8+ T cells sorted from blood, taken in a trial of the OX40 agonist ivuxolimab.

Written as DNA, the CDR3 is TGTGCCAGCAGCCGTGGGGGGGCCGGCGGCACTGAAGCTTTCTTT. The encoded protein is CASSRGGAGGTEAFF. V is TRBV5-6 and J is TRBJ1-1; tentatively, D is TRBD1 (6 bases). V lost 4 bases and J 4 bases, leaving 17 bases between the germline ends. CDR1 and CDR2 (germline): SGHDT, YYEEEE. The CDR3 contains 15 residues. The full variable domain, its missing parts supplied by reference TRBV5-6 and TRBJ1-1, is DAGVTQSPTHLIKTRGQQVTLRCSPKSGHDTVSWYQQALGQGPQFIFQYYEEEERQRGNFPDRFSGHQFPNYSSELNVNALLLGDSALYLCASSRGGAGGTEAFFGQGTRLTVV.